This T cell receptor beta chain was captured by sequencing in a study of blood T cell repertoires in COVID-19. Whole-study context: COVID-19 samples, acute and convalescent, were from the United States, Italy and Spain. T cells, B-cell-depleted T cells, or PBMCs provided the cDNA or gDNA that served as material.

Original data processing: From reference gene primer amplification, estimates of nucleated cell counts were derived. Clones were sequenced by immunoSEQ multiplex PCR, and TCRdb holds only the in-frame ones, with some missing. D and trimming were read from the DNA, whereas the V and J calls and clone size are those reported in that table. The top ten clones hold more than 1% of a sample with over 300,000 clones, around 89% of them seen once. A remark on this clone: This same CDR3 is encoded by further DNA sequences in the sample.

V gave up 3 bases and J gave up 5 bases; unmatched junction bases: 0. Germline V gives CDR1 MNHEY, CDR2 SMNVEV (reference sequence). This CDR3 region has 13 residues. Specimen: peripheral blood. This receptor was identified in a man in his forties with acute or convalescent COVID-19. This chain links TRBV27 with TRBJ2-2, with 7 bases that match TRBD2. The CDR3 protein is CASSLGGTGELFF. The CDR3 nucleotides read TGTGCCAGCAGTTTGGGGGGGACCGGGGAGCTGTTTTTT.